The 11 T cell receptor beta chains in this list originate from one sample, sequenced in a study of blood T cell repertoires in COVID-19. Assay: immunoSEQ multiplex PCR; the TCRdb copy retains only in-frame clones and omits some. The data show roughly 300,000 clones, around 82% seen once. The sample comprised peripheral blood. These receptors all come from a woman between 50 and 59 years old with acute or convalescent COVID-19.

The CDR3 loop reads CATSGLAGGLADTQYF. CDR3 DNA sequence: TGTGCCACCAGCGGACTAGCGGGGGGGCTAGCAGATACGCAGTATTTT. This rearrangement joins TRBV15 to TRBJ2-3; TRBD2 matches at 15 bases. The J segment lost 4 bases and the V segment lost 5 bases, leaving 4 bases of the junction unmatched. The CDR3 has 16 amino acids. Germline V CDR1 and CDR2: LNHNV, YYDKDF (reference sequence).

The chain carries TRBV7-9 and TRBJ1-1; 8 nucleotides line up with TRBD1. The ends lost 7 bases at V and 3 bases at J; junction bases unmatched: 4. CDR1 is SEHNR, CDR2 FQNEAQ, per germline (reference sequence). The CDR3 contains 13 residues. The CDR3 sequence is CASTGQGDTEAFF. CDR3 DNA sequence: TGTGCCAGCACCGGACAGGGAGACACTGAAGCTTTCTTT.

This clone showed up just a few times. The rearrangement links TRBV7-9 to TRBJ2-4, with TRBD2 as a possible D gene (6 bases). CDR3 length: 14 amino acids. The V end lost 6 bases, the J end lost 1 base, and 10 bases lay between the germline ends. The germline gives CDR1 SEHNR, CDR2 FQNEAQ (reference sequence). The CDR3 nucleotides are TGTGCCAGCAGTCGGGACTTGGCCAAAAACATTCAGTACTTC. Protein: CASSRDLAKNIQYF.

The rearrangement uses TRBV7-2 and TRBJ1-5; no firm D call. Trimming shortened V by 5 bases and J by 3 bases, and 11 bases separated the two germline ends. The CDR3 is 14 residues long. Germline CDR1 SGHTA, CDR2 FQGNSA. The CDR3 sequence: CASSHSRNNQPQHF. The CDR3 DNA reads TGTGCCAGCAGCCACTCGCGAAACAATCAGCCCCAGCATTTT. Full variable domain (outside the CDR3, taken from reference TRBV7-2 and TRBJ1-5): GAGVSQSPSNKVTEKGKDVELRCDPISGHTALYWYRQSLGQGLEFLIYFQGNSAPDKSGLPSDRFSAERTGGSVSTLTIQRTQQEDSAVYLCASSHSRNNQPQHFGDGTRLSIL.

The chain joins TRBV30 to TRBJ1-4; 8 nucleotides agree with TRBD1. The CDR3 runs 17 residues. In germline, CDR1 is GTSNPN, CDR2 SVGIG (reference sequence). The V segment lost 1 base and the J segment 1 base; nucleotides outside the gene matches: 8. CDR3 DNA sequence: TGTGCCTGGAGTGGGCAGGGGGCGCTGGGAACTAATGAAAAACTGTTTTTT. This codes for CAWSGQGALGTNEKLFF.

This chain uses TRBV19 with TRBJ1-5; 11 bases map to TRBD1. Germline CDR1 and CDR2: LNHDA and SQIVND (reference sequence). CDR3 length equals 18 residues. The V and J ends lost 4 bases and 4 bases, in that order; junction bases with no gene match: 12. In DNA form, the CDR3 reads TGTGCCAGTAGTACCGGACAGGGGGCAGCCCCAGGGAATCAGCCCCAGCATTTT. This translates into CASSTGQGAAPGNQPQHF. The full variable domain, rest sourced from reference TRBV19 and TRBJ1-5, is DGGITQSPKYLFRKEGQNVTLSCEQNLNHDAMYWYRQDPGQGLRLIYYSQIVNDFQKGDIAEGYSVSREKKESFPLTVTSAQKNPTAFYLCASSTGQGAAPGNQPQHFGDGTRLSIL.

The chain's CDR3 is CASSFDRGNSPLHF. For the CDR3, the DNA is TGTGCCAGTAGCTTCGACAGGGGTAATTCACCCCTCCACTTT. J is TRBJ1-6 and V is TRBV19, with 8 bases aligning to TRBD1. J gave up 6 bases and V 6 bases, and 4 bases lay outside the gene matches. Germline V gene sequence: CDR1 LNHDA, CDR2 SQIVND (reference sequence). This CDR3 contains 14 residues.

This chain connects TRBV2 to TRBJ2-6, with a tentative D call TRBD2 (5 bases). The CDR3 consists of 14 residues. Trimming pared 5 bases from V and 2 bases from J, leaving 7 bases between. Germline V lookup: CDR1 SNHLY, CDR2 FYNNEI. The chain's CDR3 is CASSLAAGANVLTF. The CDR3 DNA reads as TGTGCCAGCAGTCTAGCTGCTGGGGCCAACGTCCTGACTTTC.

The gene calls are TRBV30 and TRBJ2-3; 9 bases match TRBD1. The germline CDR1 and CDR2 sequences are GTSNPN and SVGIG (reference sequence). The V segment lost 2 bases and the J segment 5 bases; nucleotides outside the gene matches: 8. The CDR3 has 15 amino acids. The CDR3 coding sequence is TGTGCCTGGAGTCCCTACAGGGGGCAGGAAGATACGCAGTATTTT. This translates into CAWSPYRGQEDTQYF.

The chain combines TRBV27 with TRBJ1-2; tentatively, D is TRBD1 (6 bases). Germline CDR1 and CDR2: MNHEY and SMNVEV (reference sequence). CDR3 length: 15 residues. The V end lost 4 bases, the J end lost 2 bases, and 14 bases lay between the germline ends. The CDR3 region is CASSWGGGGNYGYTF. The CDR3 DNA is TGTGCCAGCAGTTGGGGGGGCGGCGGCAACTATGGCTACACCTTC.

This clone was detected only a few times. This chain connects TRBV7-8 to TRBJ1-5; D remains ambiguous. This CDR3 contains 16 residues. V dropped 5 bases and J dropped 0 bases, with 14 bases sitting between them. The germline V gene encodes CDR1 SGHVS and CDR2 FQNEAQ. The CDR3 sequence is CASSQEGAGSNQPQHF. The CDR3 nucleotides read TGTGCCAGCAGCCAAGAGGGCGCCGGTAGCAATCAGCCCCAGCATTTT.